The subject of this entry is one T cell receptor (beta chain). The antigen remains undetermined. The sample belongs to a study of blood T cells in healthy people across ages. Study conclusions and caveats: It was the long-lived donors that had more naive CD4+ cells and higher diversity than aged donors. Among T cells, TCR beta diversity per million cells dropped roughly linearly as age rose.

Alongside a J-beta primer mix, a sample-barcoded 5' primer served in a second PCR lasting about 7 to 11 cycles. MiXCR, applied by TCRdb to the 5' RACE reads, yields one record per CDR3 protein. The sample contains hundreds of thousands of distinct CDR3 sequences, around 24% of which appear only once. The CDR3 has 17 residues. V gave up 0 bases and J gave up 6 bases, with 17 bases separating them. The sample also formed part of further work on T cells of mothers and their children. That publication notes: Mother-child pairs who were related displayed a slightly higher overlap than unrelated pairs, a difference that was non-significant. No clones detected were persistent microchimeric T cell clones.

This sequence originates from a boy between 10 and 17 years old in good health. The chain recombines TRBV12-3 or TRBV12-4 with TRBJ2-2, with a possible D match to TRBD2 (7 bases). The sequenced sample consisted of blood. The CDR3 loop reads CASSLAIGGPDSGELFF. For the CDR3, the DNA is TGTGCCAGCAGTTTAGCGATCGGGGGGCCAGACTCCGGGGAGCTGTTTTTT.